These 22 T cell receptor beta chains came from one sample sequenced in a study of T cell responses to AZD1222 COVID-19 vaccine. The protocol was immunoSEQ multiplex PCR, while the TCRdb copy is restricted to in-frame clones and leaves out a portion. The data contain some 120,000 clones, about 87% of them singletons. Sequencing was performed on peripheral blood, taken on day 0 of AZD1222 vaccination. The receptors originated from an adult in good health.

This clone showed up just once. The J gene is TRBJ2-7, the V gene TRBV18; 9 bases line up with TRBD1. V was clipped by 4 bases and J by 4 bases; unmatched bases: 5. The CDR3 spans 14 residues. CDR1 is KGHSH, CDR2 LQKENI, per germline. The CDR3 nucleotides read TGTGCCAGCTCACGGGACAGGGCGGGTTACGAGCAGTACTTC. Amino acid sequence: CASSRDRAGYEQYF.

The V and J genes are TRBV11-1 and TRBJ2-1, with TRBD2 identical over 10 bases. The CDR3 is 16 amino acids. The V and J ends lost 2 bases and 4 bases, in that order; junction bases with no gene match: 5. Germline assignment: CDR1 SGHAT and CDR2 FQDESV (reference sequence). The CDR3 sequence is CASSLSGLAVYNEQFF. The CDR3 bases are TGTGCCAGCAGCTTATCCGGACTAGCGGTATACAATGAGCAGTTCTTC.

The chain carries TRBV7-9 and TRBJ1-2; TRBD1 matches at 10 bases. CDR1 is SEHNR and CDR2 is FQNEAQ in the germline V gene (reference sequence). This CDR3 is built from 16 residues. J lost 2 bases, V lost 5 bases, and 8 bases had no gene match. The CDR3 nucleotides are TGTGCCAGCAGCGGCGGGACAGGGGAAACCAACTATGGCTACACCTTC. It translates to CASSGGTGETNYGYTF.

The table lists this clone with a few counts. The J gene is TRBJ1-2, the V gene TRBV19; unclear D gene. CDR1 and CDR2 from the germline V gene are LNHDA and SQIVND (reference sequence). Deletions cut 4 bases from V and 8 bases from J, with 11 bases between. CDR3 length: 12 amino acids. This CDR3 is CASSTYYSGYTF. DNA for the CDR3: TGTGCCAGTAGTACCTACTACTCCGGCTACACCTTC. The entire variable domain, with the rest obtained from reference TRBV19 and TRBJ1-2, is as follows: DGGITQSPKYLFRKEGQNVTLSCEQNLNHDAMYWYRQDPGQGLRLIYYSQIVNDFQKGDIAEGYSVSREKKESFPLTVTSAQKNPTAFYLCASSTYYSGYTFGSGTRLTVV.

J is TRBJ1-3 and V is TRBV11-2, with a weak D call TRBD1 (6 bases). Trimming stripped 2 bases from V and 8 bases from J, with 10 bases between. This CDR3 has 13 residues. Germline lookup yields CDR1 SGHAT and CDR2 FQNNGV. The CDR3 loop reads CASSLSGADTIYF. The CDR3 nucleotides are TGTGCCAGCAGCTTATCAGGGGCGGACACCATATATTTT.

This clone was picked up a small number of times. The chain has TRBV7-8 and TRBJ1-1, with a tentative D call TRBD1 (5 bases). Trimming removed 4 bases from V and 7 bases from J, with 10 bases in between. The CDR3 covers 12 residues. Germline lookup yields CDR1 SGHVS and CDR2 FQNEAQ. The CDR3 loop reads CASSYVGGEAFF. In DNA form, the CDR3 reads TGTGCCAGCAGCTACGTGGGGGGTGAAGCTTTCTTT.

The chain combines TRBV4-1 with TRBJ1-1, with a possible D match to TRBD1 (6 bases). Germline V gene lookup returns CDR1 MGHRA and CDR2 YSYEKL. The CDR3 totals 14 residues. V was pared by 4 bases and J by 1 base, with 10 bases between. The CDR3 protein is CASSPLDRNTEAFF. In DNA form, the CDR3 reads TGCGCCAGCAGCCCCTTGGACAGGAACACTGAAGCTTTCTTT.

This clone was seen a single time. The chain joins TRBV2 to TRBJ1-5; the D gene is possibly TRBD1 (5 bases). Germline V gene data show CDR1 as SNHLY and CDR2 as FYNNEI. V was clipped by 2 bases and J by 5 bases, with 13 bases between them. The CDR3 length is 15 residues. CDR3 amino acids: CASSETRGTDQPQHF. CDR3 nucleotides: TGTGCCAGCAGTGAAACAAGGGGTACGGATCAGCCCCAGCATTTT.

This chain links TRBV24-1 with TRBJ2-5; 11 bases map to TRBD2. CDR1 is KGHDR and CDR2 is SFDVKD in the germline V gene. Germline trimming cut 5 bases from V and 3 bases from J; bases unmatched to any gene: 7. The CDR3 sequence is 16 residues long. This CDR3 is CATSVHTSGREETQYF. In DNA form, the CDR3 reads TGTGCCACCAGTGTTCATACTAGCGGGAGAGAAGAGACCCAGTACTTC.

This sequence joins TRBV27 and TRBJ2-7; no reliable D call. The CDR3 spans 13 residues. Germline V CDR1 and CDR2: MNHEY, SMNVEV (reference sequence). V shed 2 bases and J shed 2 bases, with 7 bases lying between them. The CDR3 region has the DNA TGTGCCAGCAGTTTAAGGGTCACCTACGAGCAGTACTTC. Translation gives CASSLRVTYEQYF.

This chain links TRBV5-3 with TRBJ1-5, with D hard to call. TRBV5-3 counts as an open reading frame of uncertain function. V lost 0 bases to trimming and J lost 6 bases, with 1 base between them. The CDR3 extends over 11 amino acids. CDR3 sequence reads: CARSLGQPQHF. The DNA for the CDR3 is TGTGCCAGAAGCTTGGGTCAGCCCCAGCATTTT.

The rearrangement uses TRBV6-5 and TRBJ1-2; unclear D gene. CDR1 is MNHEY and CDR2 is SVGAGI in the germline V gene. Trimming shortened V by 7 bases and J by 2 bases, and 17 bases separated the two germline ends. The CDR3 spans 15 residues. CDR3 protein: CASIGRAGVNYGYTF. The CDR3 nucleotides read TGTGCCAGCATCGGTAGGGCAGGTGTCAACTATGGCTACACCTTC.

This chain connects TRBV29-1 to TRBJ2-1; unclear D gene. CDR1 and CDR2 from the germline V gene are SQVTM and ANQGSEA. V lost 7 bases, J lost 9 bases, and 16 bases lay in between. CDR3 length equals 12 residues. The CDR3, as DNA: TGCAGCGGATATAAGAGGTTCGGTGAGCAGTTCTTC. This gives the protein CSGYKRFGEQFF.

The J gene is TRBJ2-3, the V gene TRBV6-6, with TRBD2 identical over 7 bases. The germline CDR1 and CDR2 sequences are MNHNY and SVGAGI (reference sequence). This CDR3 region has 15 residues. Losses at the gene ends were 5 bases for V and 0 bases for J; bases not matched to a gene: 5. CDR3 loop: CASSAHSGSTDTQYF. CDR3 sequence (DNA): TGTGCCAGCAGTGCCCATAGCGGGAGCACAGATACGCAGTATTTT.

The J gene is TRBJ1-4, the V gene TRBV7-9, with a tentative D call TRBD1 (6 bases). V was cut by 9 bases and J by 4 bases, with 21 bases left in between. The length of the CDR3 is 16 residues. Germline CDR1 SEHNR, CDR2 FQNEAQ (reference sequence). The CDR3 is CASSRWDTTFNEKLFF. CDR3 coding DNA: TGTGCCAGTAGCCGGTGGGACACCACATTTAATGAAAAACTGTTTTTT.

The chain has TRBV6-5 and TRBJ1-1, with TRBD1 matching over 9 bases. V lost 7 bases, J lost 5 bases, and 8 bases stayed unmatched. Per germline, CDR1 MNHEY and CDR2 SVGAGI. The CDR3 covers 14 residues. The CDR3 loop reads CASTRDRVLTEAFF. In nucleotides, the CDR3 is TGTGCCAGCACTAGGGACAGGGTATTGACTGAAGCTTTCTTT.

This sequence joins TRBV28 and TRBJ2-1; TRBD2 aligns across 7 bases. The CDR3 extends over 16 amino acids. The junction had 10 bases not matched to a gene; V was cut back by 4 bases and J by 4 bases. Germline values: CDR1 MDHEN, CDR2 SYDVKM. The CDR3 DNA is TGTGCCAGCAGTTCTCTAGCGGATCGGGCTTACAATGAGCAGTTCTTC. Its protein product is CASSSLADRAYNEQFF.

V is TRBV14 and J is TRBJ1-1; 7 nucleotides match TRBD1. The CDR3 has 13 residues. Germline-derived CDR1 and CDR2 are SGHDN and FVKESK. Trimming at V came to 4 bases and at J to 1 base, leaving 0 bases not matched to a gene. CDR3: CASSRQGNTEAFF. The DNA of the CDR3 is TGTGCCAGCAGCCGACAGGGGAACACTGAAGCTTTCTTT.

V usage is TRBV7-2 and J usage is TRBJ2-3; 7 nucleotides match TRBD2. This CDR3 contains 15 residues. The germline gives CDR1 SGHTA, CDR2 FQGNSA. After removal of 5 bases from V and 0 bases from J, the junction contained 5 bases not matched to a gene. The CDR3, as DNA: TGTGCCAGCAGCCCACCGGGACTAAGCACAGATACGCAGTATTTT. Translating it yields CASSPPGLSTDTQYF.

V is TRBV5-8 and J is TRBJ2-3; 8 nucleotides line up with TRBD1. V gave up 0 bases and J gave up 1 base; unmatched junction bases: 4. The CDR3 is made up of 16 amino acids. CDR1 and CDR2 (germline): SGHTS, YDEGEE. CDR3 coding DNA: TGTGCCAGCAGCTTGGCCCACAGGGGGGGCACAGATACGCAGTATTTT. Encoded protein: CASSLAHRGGTDTQYF.

The CDR3 spells CASSPGTVGAEAFF. The CDR3 nucleotides read TGTGCCAGCAGCCCCGGGACAGTGGGGGCTGAAGCTTTCTTT. The gene calls are TRBV3-1 (or the pseudogene TRBV3-2) and TRBJ1-1; 7 bases are shared with TRBD1. The CDR3 spans 14 residues. Germline CDR1 LGHDT, CDR2 YNNKEL (reference sequence). With V trimmed by 4 bases and J by 6 bases, 8 bases remained unmatched.

This clone was observed a single time. CDR3 DNA sequence: TGTGCCAGCAGCCAGATGAACACTGAAGCTTTCTTT. It yields the protein CASSQMNTEAFF. V usage is TRBV19 and J usage is TRBJ1-1; D remains ambiguous. The V end was cut by 9 bases, the J end by 0 bases, with 8 bases between. Germline CDR1 and CDR2: LNHDA and SQIVND (reference sequence). The CDR3 has 12 residues.